This TCR beta chain was recovered during a study of cytomegalovirus exposure and HLA in healthy donors. Germline assignment: CDR1 SGHNT and CDR2 YYREEE (reference sequence). V was clipped by 4 bases and J by 6 bases, with 11 bases between them. The CDR3 spans 13 residues. A remark on this clone: Its matching antigen is unknown.

Amplification used 60 Vbeta primers and 13 Jbeta primers. Profiling relied on immunoSEQ multiplex PCR, and the TCRdb table lists in-frame clones only, not all of them. This sample has tens of thousands of clones, with 60% to 85% found just once. Broader study findings: Follow-up analysis found HLA locus-dependent TCR association rates, highest for DRB1 and lowest for HLA-C.

Material for sequencing was PBMCs. The chain recombines TRBV5-4 with TRBJ2-1; a weak D match, TRBD2 (5 bases). This sequence was found in a middle-aged woman in good health and CMV-seropositive. CDR3 protein: CASSAGLFNEQFF. The CDR3 nucleotides read TGTGCCAGCAGCGCCGGACTTTTCAATGAGCAGTTCTTC.